This TCR beta chain was recovered during a study of T-cell memory formation after mild COVID-19. A single record per CDR3 protein comes from TCRdb applying MiXCR to the 5' RACE reads. The sample has about 400,000 distinct CDR3 sequences, approximately 24% seen once. This clonotype was detected only a few times. Germline-derived CDR1 and CDR2 are MNHEY and SVGAGI. The J segment lost 6 bases and the V segment lost 2 bases, leaving 14 bases of the junction unmatched. This CDR3 has 17 amino acids. Sample: PBMCs or a T cell subset sorted from them (not recorded which). This TCR derives from an adult woman who had mild COVID-19 (a few samples of this study predate the infection). Cell type and time point are not known. The rearrangement joins TRBV6-5 to TRBJ1-2; TRBD1 agrees at 8 bases. This CDR3 is CASSYRSTRTGNHGYTF. The CDR3 DNA reads as TGTGCCAGCAGTTACCGATCAACACGGACAGGGAATCATGGCTACACCTTC.